This TCR beta chain was documented in a study of blood T cell repertoires in COVID-19. Study summary: Collection of acute and convalescent COVID-19 samples took place in the United States, Italy and Spain. PBMCs, B-cell-depleted T cells, or T cells were the source of the cDNA or gDNA that made up the material.

As handled by the study authors: For nucleated cells, counts were estimated from reference gene primer amplification. Data came from immunoSEQ multiplex PCR; TCRdb stores just in-frame clones and leaves some out. That table supplies the V and J calls and clone size; D and trimming were determined from the DNA. The sample holds some 69,000 clones; roughly 87% are singletons and the top ten take around 4.9%. Germline V gives CDR1 SEHNR, CDR2 FQNEAQ (reference sequence). The CDR3 consists of 18 residues. The V gene end was trimmed by 7 bases and the J gene end by 0 bases; junction bases not matched to a gene: 10.

This clonotype originated in a woman aged 50 to 60 with active COVID-19. This chain uses TRBV7-9 with TRBJ2-3; 13 positions match TRBD2. Material for sequencing was peripheral blood. The DNA of the CDR3 is TGTGCCAGCACCGAAATGGGGACTAGCGGGACTAGCACAGATACGCAGTATTTT. This gives the protein CASTEMGTSGTSTDTQYF.